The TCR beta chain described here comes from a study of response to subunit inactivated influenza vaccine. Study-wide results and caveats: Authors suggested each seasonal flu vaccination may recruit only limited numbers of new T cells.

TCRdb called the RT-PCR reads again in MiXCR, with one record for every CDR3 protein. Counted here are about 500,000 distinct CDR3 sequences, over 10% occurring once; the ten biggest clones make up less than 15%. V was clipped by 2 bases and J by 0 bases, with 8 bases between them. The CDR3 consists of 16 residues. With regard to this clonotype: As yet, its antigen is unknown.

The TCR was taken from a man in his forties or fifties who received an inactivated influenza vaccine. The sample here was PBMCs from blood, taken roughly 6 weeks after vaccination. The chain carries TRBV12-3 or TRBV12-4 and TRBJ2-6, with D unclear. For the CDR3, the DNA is TGTGCCAGCAGTTTAAGTGGGATCTCTGGGGCCAACGTCCTGACTTTC. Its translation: CASSLSGISGANVLTF.